This section outlines one T cell receptor (beta chain) sequence together with its context. The entry originates in a study of shared clonotypes between healthy human individuals. Profiling relied on immunoSEQ multiplex PCR, and the TCRdb table lists in-frame clones only, not all of them. This table holds hundreds of thousands of clones, approximately 96% found once. Germline trimming cut 6 bases from V and 1 base from J; bases unmatched to any gene: 5. This CDR3 contains 14 residues. The germline V gene has CDR1 MDHEN and CDR2 SYDVKM. Naive CD8 cells were CD45RO-negative, positively selected for CCR7, excluding terminally differentiated effector memory CD45RA+ cells.

The V call is TRBV28, the J call TRBJ1-1; 7 positions match TRBD1. The source material was naive CD8+ T cells sorted from blood. The sequence was collected from a woman aged 25-40 years in good health. CDR3 DNA: TGTGCCAGCAGCCTGGACAGGCCGAACACTGAAGCTTTCTTT. Translating it yields CASSLDRPNTEAFF.